Reported below is one T cell receptor (beta chain). This specimen comes from a study of CD8 T cells in Susac syndrome. RNA was extracted with the RNeasy kit, and a quantity of roughly 0.5 to 1 ug was reverse transcribed using random hexamers. One entry per CDR3 protein, called by TCRdb with MiXCR from the immunoSEQ multiplex PCR reads. Found here are more than 250,000 distinct CDR3 sequences, around 90% of them singletons; the top ten hold 0.06% to 0.075%. The CDR3 sequence is 14 residues long. Trimming pared 3 bases from V and 4 bases from J, leaving 12 bases between. Germline lookup yields CDR1 KGHSH and CDR2 LQKENI.

The receptor was isolated from a human donor with multiple sclerosis. The sample comprised CD4+ T cells from PBMCs. V and J are TRBV18 and TRBJ1-2; D ambiguous. CDR3 in DNA: TGTGCCAGCTCACCCCCCGGTTCCCTCTATGGCTACACCTTC. It specifies CASSPPGSLYGYTF. Based on the CDR3 plus reference TRBV18 and TRBJ1-2, the full variable domain is NAGVMQNPRHLVRRRGQEARLRCSPMKGHSHVYWYRQLPEEGLKFMVYLQKENIIDESGMPKERFSAEFPKEGPSILRIQQVVRGDSAAYFCASSPPGSLYGYTFGSGTRLTVV.